This T cell receptor beta chain was profiled in a study of T cell responses to AZD1222 COVID-19 vaccine. Points on this clone: Its antigen is still unknown.

Study-wide findings and caveats: White British donors predominated, females outnumbered males, and clonal diversity was possibly underestimated.

Profiling relied on immunoSEQ multiplex PCR, and the TCRdb table lists in-frame clones only, not all of them. The sample holds about 120,000 clones, approximately 89% seen once. The germline V gene has CDR1 GTSNPN and CDR2 SVGIG (reference sequence). V lost 4 bases and J lost 5; bases outside the gene matches: 5. The CDR3 contains 14 residues. The TCR was taken from an adult in good health. J is TRBJ2-2 and V is TRBV30, with TRBD1 identical over 9 bases. The material sequenced was peripheral blood, taken on day 0 of AZD1222 vaccination. In DNA form, the CDR3 reads TGTGCCTGGATGGGACAGGGAAAAACCGGGGAGCTGTTTTTT. Encoded protein: CAWMGQGKTGELFF.